This is a list of T cell receptor beta chains from one sample in a study of T cells in Graves' hyperthyroidism and ophthalmopathy. One entry per CDR3 protein results from TCRdb running MiXCR on the multiplex PCR reads. The top ten clones hold 30% to 35% of a sample with 250,000 or so distinct CDR3 sequences, approximately 14% of them seen once. The sequenced sample consisted of blood. Receptor source: a woman in her fifties or sixties with Graves' hyperthyroidism that later progressed to Graves' ophthalmopathy. Each CDR3 is given with its conserved first and last residue. The D gene is left open where the match is weak. Clone sizes are given selectively: once, few, many, or a class where the clone is expanded.

many TRBD1 TRBJ1-5 TRBV2 TGTGCCAGCAGCGTGGGGAGTGAGGGGGCGCGCAATCAGCCCCAGCATTTT CASSVGSEGARNQPQHF
many - TRBJ1-5 TRBV12-3/TRBV12-4 TGTGCCAGCAGTACTAGGGACAATCAGCCCCAGCATTTT CASSTRDNQPQHF
many - TRBJ2-7 TRBV12-3/TRBV12-4 TGTGCCAGCAGTTTCTTTGGGCAGGGCGGCTCCTACGAGCAGTACTTC CASSFFGQGGSYEQYF
many TRBD1 TRBJ2-7 TRBV28 TGTGCCAGCAGTTTAGCAGGGGGCGGACGGTCCTACGAGCAGTACTTC CASSLAGGGRSYEQYF
many - TRBJ1-1 TRBV28 TGTGCCAGCAGCTTAAACAGGGTAGCAGCTTTCTTT CASSLNRVAAFF
many - TRBJ2-5 TRBV20-1 TGCAGTGGTAACAGGAATATTAGGGAGACCCAGTACTTC CSGNRNIRETQYF
many - TRBJ2-5 TRBV12-3/TRBV12-4 TGTGCCAGCAGTTTCGGAGAAGAGACCCAGTACTTC CASSFGEETQYF
- TRBD1 TRBJ2-7 TRBV18 TGTGCCAGCTCAACGGACAGGGTGGAGCAGTACTTC CASSTDRVEQYF
many TRBD1 TRBJ2-7 TRBV28 TGTGCCAGCAGTTTAATAGGGACAGGGGCTTACGAGCAGTACTTC CASSLIGTGAYEQYF
many - TRBJ2-5 TRBV20-1 TGCAGTGCTCCACGACAGGACCAAGAGACCCAGTACTTC CSAPRQDQETQYF
many TRBD1 TRBJ1-4 TRBV28 TGTGCCAGCAGTTTATCTGGGGCAGGGGGCGAGAATGAAAAACTGTTTTTT CASSLSGAGGENEKLFF
many - TRBJ1-5 TRBV3-1 TGTGCCAGCAGCTACGGGACCGCAGATCAGCCCCAGCATTTT CASSYGTADQPQHF
- - TRBJ1-4 TRBV20-1 TGCAGTAACAGGGTCCGCGAAAAACTGTTTTTT CSNRVREKLFF
many TRBD2 TRBJ2-3 TRBV20-1 TGCAGTGCTAGAGGGGCGGGACTAGCGGGAGGGCCGAGTACAGATACGCAGTATTTT CSARGAGLAGGPSTDTQYF
many - TRBJ1-4 TRBV6-1 TGTGCCAGCATGAGCCAGGCTCGGGAAAAACTGTTTTTT CASMSQAREKLFF
many - TRBJ1-4 TRBV2 TGTGCCAGCAGTGAAGCACCGAGGGACCAACTGTTTTTT CASSEAPRDQLFF
many TRBD1 TRBJ1-1 TRBV6-5 TGTGCCAGCAGTTACTCAGGGACAGGGGAAAGGCCTGAAGCTTTCTTT CASSYSGTGERPEAFF
- - TRBJ2-1 TRBV5-8 TGTGCCACCGGCTTGCTGGACTCGTCAAACAATGAGCAGTTCTTC CATGLLDSSNNEQFF
- TRBD1 TRBJ2-2 TRBV3-1 TGTGCCAGCAGCCAAAGCTTCAGGGGGCTCGGCGGGGAGCTGTTTTTT CASSQSFRGLGGELFF
many - TRBJ1-1 TRBV12-3/TRBV12-4 TGTGCCAGCAGTTTTTGGGGTGGGACTGAAGCTTTCTTT CASSFWGGTEAFF
many - TRBJ1-4 TRBV20-1 TGCAGTGCTGGAGGAGACAGGCTCGACAATGAAAAACTGTTTTTT CSAGGDRLDNEKLFF